Listed here are 11 T cell receptor beta chains from one sample, sequenced in a study of CD8 T cells in Susac syndrome. After extraction with the RNeasy kit, about 0.45 to 1 ug of the RNA was reverse transcribed using random hexamers. One entry per CDR3 protein results from TCRdb running MiXCR on the immunoSEQ multiplex PCR reads. The table has more than 55,000 distinct CDR3 sequences, 95% seen once. The sample comprised CD8+ T cells from PBMCs. These receptors were taken from a human donor in good health.

This clonotype was observed a few times. The chain links TRBV7-3 to TRBJ2-3; D is unclear. The CDR3 has 15 amino acids. Deletions cut 5 bases from V and 3 bases from J, with 15 bases between. Germline assignment: CDR1 SGHTA and CDR2 FQGTGA. CDR3 in amino acids: CASSPHPLGTDTQYF. The CDR3 region has the DNA TGTGCCAGCAGCCCCCATCCCCTGGGGACAGATACGCAGTATTTT.

V and J are TRBV9 and TRBJ2-5; 11 nucleotides align to TRBD2. Germline assignment: CDR1 SGDLS and CDR2 YYNGEE. V was pared by 5 bases and J by 4 bases, with 4 bases of the junction left unmatched. The CDR3 totals 14 residues. The CDR3, as DNA: TGTGCCAGCAGTAGCGGGGGGGAAGGAGAGACCCAGTACTTC. This gives the protein CASSSGGEGETQYF.

This clonotype was detected once. The chain links TRBV30 to TRBJ1-1; no definite D call. Per the germline V gene, CDR1 is GTSNPN and CDR2 is SVGIG (reference sequence). The CDR3 is made up of 12 amino acids. Trimming removed 1 base at V and 0 bases at J, with 3 bases between. DNA of the CDR3: TGTGCCTGGAGTGGTCTGAACACTGAAGCTTTCTTT. Translating gives CAWSGLNTEAFF.

V and J are TRBV7-9 and TRBJ2-7; D unclear. Looked up from germline, CDR1 is SEHNR and CDR2 is FQNEAQ (reference sequence). The CDR3 sequence is 12 residues long. Trimming took off 2 bases at V and 2 bases at J, with 4 bases between the two ends. The CDR3 spells CASSLMAYEQYF. The CDR3 coding sequence is TGTGCCAGCAGCTTAATGGCCTACGAGCAGTACTTC.

J is TRBJ1-4 and V is TRBV29-1; D unresolved. This CDR3 has 14 residues. Trimming left V 4 bases short and J 4 bases short, with 13 bases between. Germline CDR1 SQVTM, CDR2 ANQGSEA. CDR3: CSVVVAESNEKLFF. CDR3 bases: TGCAGCGTTGTGGTTGCGGAAAGTAATGAAAAACTGTTTTTT.

V usage is TRBV28 and J usage is TRBJ1-1; no firm D call. This CDR3 contains 13 residues. Germline assignment: CDR1 MDHEN and CDR2 SYDVKM. Trimming took 7 bases from V and 0 from J, leaving 9 bases between them. The CDR3, as DNA: TGTGCCAGCAACCCCGGGGTGAACACTGAAGCTTTCTTT. Encoded protein: CASNPGVNTEAFF.

The CDR3 nucleotides are TGTGCCAGCAGCTTGGAAGGTGGGGGGGGTCCCTACAATGAGCAGTTCTTC. It translates to CASSLEGGGGPYNEQFF. This sequence joins TRBV5-6 and TRBJ2-1; TRBD2 agrees at 7 bases. Germline V gene data show CDR1 as SGHDT and CDR2 as YYEEEE. Germline trimming cut 0 bases from V and 2 bases from J; bases unmatched to any gene: 8. The CDR3 runs to 17 residues. The variable domain in full, with the rest retrieved from reference TRBV5-6 and TRBJ2-1, is DAGVTQSPTHLIKTRGQQVTLRCSPKSGHDTVSWYQQALGQGPQFIFQYYEEEERQRGNFPDRFSGHQFPNYSSELNVNALLLGDSALYLCASSLEGGGGPYNEQFFGPGTRLTVL.

This clonotype was observed a handful of times. The gene calls are TRBV7-9 and TRBJ2-2; D may match TRBD1 or TRBD2 (5 bases each). Trimming removed 3 bases from V and 6 bases from J, with 5 bases in between. The CDR3 length is 12 residues. Germline lookup yields CDR1 SEHNR and CDR2 FQNEAQ (reference sequence). Here the CDR3 DNA reads TGTGCCAGCAGCTTGGGGGCCGGGGAGCTGTTTTTT. This translates into CASSLGAGELFF.

The chain carries TRBV7-2 and TRBJ2-2, with 9 bases aligning to TRBD1. V shed 6 bases and J 4 bases; nucleotides not matched to a gene: 15. This CDR3 comprises 18 residues. Germline V CDR1 and CDR2: SGHTA, FQGNSA. As DNA, the CDR3 is TGTGCCAGCAGACACATTCCGGGACAGGGAACCATCACCGGGGAGCTGTTTTTT. It codes for CASRHIPGQGTITGELFF.

This chain links TRBV29-1 with TRBJ1-1; D not certain. The germline gives CDR1 SQVTM, CDR2 ANQGSEA. Between the trimmed V and J ends, which lost 7 bases and 0 bases, there was a span of 9 bases. The CDR3 extends over 12 amino acids. Written as DNA, the CDR3 is TGCAGCGCTGGGAGCATGAACACTGAAGCTTTCTTT. Protein sequence: CSAGSMNTEAFF.

The rearrangement joins TRBV3-1 to TRBJ2-7; D tentatively reads TRBD1 or TRBD2 (5 bases each). CDR3 length: 15 residues. Germline values: CDR1 LGHDT, CDR2 YNNKEL (reference sequence). Trimming pared 3 bases from V and 3 bases from J, leaving 15 bases between. The CDR3, as DNA: TGTGCCAGCAGCCACTCCGGGGCAGGTCACTACGAGCAGTACTTC. It codes for CASSHSGAGHYEQYF.